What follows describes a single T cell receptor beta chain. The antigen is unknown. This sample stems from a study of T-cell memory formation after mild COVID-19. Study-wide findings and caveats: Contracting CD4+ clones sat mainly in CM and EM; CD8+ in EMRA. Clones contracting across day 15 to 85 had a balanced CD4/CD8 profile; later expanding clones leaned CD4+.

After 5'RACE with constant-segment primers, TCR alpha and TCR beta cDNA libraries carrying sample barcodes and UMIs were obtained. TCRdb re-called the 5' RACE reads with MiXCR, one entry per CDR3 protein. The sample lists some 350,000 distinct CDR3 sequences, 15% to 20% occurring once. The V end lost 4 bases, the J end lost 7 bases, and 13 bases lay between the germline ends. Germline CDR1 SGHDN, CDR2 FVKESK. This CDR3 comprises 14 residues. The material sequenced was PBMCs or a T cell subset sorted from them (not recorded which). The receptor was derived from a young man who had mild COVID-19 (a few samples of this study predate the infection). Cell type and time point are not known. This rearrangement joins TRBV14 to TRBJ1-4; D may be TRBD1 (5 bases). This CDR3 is CASSRRTRGEKLFF. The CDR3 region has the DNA TGTGCCAGCAGCCGTAGAACGAGGGGTGAAAAACTGTTTTTT.